The 5 T cell receptor beta chains below were found in one sample sequenced in a study of blood T cells in healthy people across ages. Primers used in a second PCR of roughly 7 to 11 cycles were a sample-barcoded 5' primer and a J-beta primer mix. TCRdb reprocessed the 5' RACE reads via MiXCR and lists one record per CDR3 protein. The data contain fewer than 750,000 distinct CDR3 sequences, roughly 48% of them singletons. Sequenced input: blood. Receptor source: a man older than 75 in good health.

This clonotype appeared many times. The rearrangement links TRBV6-6 to TRBJ1-6; D is undetermined. There are 16 residues in the CDR3. Per germline, CDR1 MNHNY and CDR2 SVGAGI (reference sequence). Between the trimmed V and J ends, which lost 6 bases and 0 bases, there was a span of 12 bases. For the CDR3, the DNA is TGTGCCAGCAGCCGACGGCAGAGCTCCTATAATTCACCCCTCCACTTT. This translates into CASSRRQSSYNSPLHF.

J is TRBJ2-3 and V is TRBV7-2, with a tentative D call TRBD2 (5 bases). This CDR3 region has 16 residues. V dropped 1 base and J dropped 2 bases, with 13 bases sitting between them. Germline assignment: CDR1 SGHTA and CDR2 FQGNSA. The CDR3 region is CASSLERGGVTDTQYF. The CDR3 DNA is TGTGCCAGCAGCTTAGAACGGGGTGGGGTCACAGATACGCAGTATTTT. The full variable domain, in which reference TRBV7-2 and TRBJ2-3 provide the parts outside the CDR3, is GAGVSQSPSNKVTEKGKDVELRCDPISGHTALYWYRQSLGQGLEFLIYFQGNSAPDKSGLPSDRFSAERTGGSVSTLTIQRTQQEDSAVYLCASSLERGGVTDTQYFGPGTRLTVL.

The chain couples TRBV6-1 to TRBJ2-3, with D perhaps TRBD1 (5 bases). Germline CDR1 reads MNHNS; CDR2 reads SASEGT. V was pared by 6 bases and J by 2 bases, with 12 bases between. This CDR3 comprises 14 residues. CDR3 DNA sequence: TGTGCCAGCAGGCTACAGGCGAACACAGATACGCAGTATTTT. This codes for CASRLQANTDTQYF.

This clonotype showed up just a few times. This chain connects TRBV19 to TRBJ2-1, with D perhaps given as TRBD1 or TRBD2 (5 bases each). CDR1 is LNHDA and CDR2 is SQIVND in the germline V gene (reference sequence). The CDR3 contains 13 residues. Trimming shortened V by 4 bases and J by 2 bases, and 6 bases separated the two germline ends. The CDR3 reads CASSRGPYNEQFF. In nucleotides, the CDR3 is TGTGCCAGTAGTAGGGGACCCTACAATGAGCAGTTCTTC.

This clonotype was picked up a small number of times. The chain employs TRBV20-1 and TRBJ1-4; D is perhaps TRBD1 (6 bases). Germline V gene lookup returns CDR1 DFQATT and CDR2 SNEGSKA (reference sequence). The CDR3 extends over 16 amino acids. V lost 3 bases and J lost 3, with 17 bases in between. The CDR3: CSASQLGGAPNEKLFF. For the CDR3, the DNA is TGCAGTGCTAGTCAATTAGGGGGGGCCCCTAATGAAAAACTGTTTTTT.